Listed below are T cell receptor beta chains from one sample, sequenced in a study of blood T cell repertoires in COVID-19. Sequenced by immunoSEQ multiplex PCR; TCRdb stores in-frame clones only, minus some. The top ten clones hold around 3% of a sample with a few hundred thousand clones, 85% of them seen once. The sample consisted of peripheral blood. These receptors came from a man aged 50 to 60 who had recovered from COVID-19. Both conserved end residues are trimmed from each CDR3. The size field is filled for only some rows; it gives once, few, many or a size class.

cdr3_length clone_size v_call cdr3_aa
10 - TRBV12-5 ASGSGRGRYF
12 few TRBV4-1 ASSPTGGSQPQH
15 - TRBV19 ASSILPGTGYPGELF
12 - TRBV28 AIWDRGSGNTIY
12 - TRBV7-9 ASSLRQGNTEAF
12 - TRBV27 ASRQQGLTGELF
14 - TRBV19 ASSIRAGGRYNEQF
9 - TRBV28 ASSPQSGYT
9 few TRBV20-1 SASGRSEQY
13 - TRBV5-1 ASSLNQGNHYGYT
11 - TRBV11-2 ASSSDLSTEAF
14 - TRBV2 ASSEGQGGRNTEAF
9 - TRBV24-1 ATSLGLEQF
11 - TRBV2 ASWGQGHQPQH
11 - TRBV30 AWRRQGNTEAF
11 - TRBV6-1 ASSRTGDQPQH
12 - TRBV29-1 SVSADRGPYEQY
11 few TRBV19 ASRPDRDYGYT
12 - TRBV18 ASSSQGGGYEQY
10 - TRBV29-1 SVSGSVDEQY
13 few TRBV28 ASSGRTGGAYEQY
12 - TRBV2 ASSAQQGIETQY
11 - TRBV6-5 ASGVGEAGELF
12 - TRBV6-5 ASSRGESTDTQY
14 - TRBV5-1 ASRPTSGSSYNEQF
13 - TRBV10-3 AISESGLSTDTQY
11 - TRBV28 ASSSTRAYEQY